The clone carrying this T cell receptor (beta chain) has more than one count but fewer than ten. Its target is not known. Germline CDR1 SNHLY, CDR2 FYNNEI. Trimming cost V 0 bases and J 5 bases, with 16 bases left between them. This CDR3 spans 16 amino acids. This specimen belongs to a study of cytotoxic CD8 clonotypes in ibrutinib-treated CLL. Turning to the study itself: The samples contained over 250,000 productive templates on average. They also contained an average of roughly 99,000 productive rearrangements. Study-wide results and limits: Clonality was higher at ibrutinib response and returned toward baseline at progression. While tracking circulating CD8+ T-cell counts, baseline clonality exceeded that of age-matched healthy donors.

The targeted sequencing depth was 1 in 200,000 to 1 in 1 million T cells. Data came from immunoSEQ multiplex PCR; TCRdb stores just in-frame clones and leaves some out. This table has 28,000 or so clones, 62% appearing once. The sequence came from a human donor with chronic lymphocytic leukemia. V and J are TRBV2 and TRBJ1-2; D remains ambiguous. Sequencing was performed on PBMCs, taken before ibrutinib treatment. CDR3 amino acids: CASSEAPNSVGYGYTF. The CDR3 DNA reads as TGTGCCAGCAGTGAAGCGCCAAACTCGGTCGGGTATGGCTACACCTTC.